The rows below give T cell receptor beta chains drawn from one sample of a study of T cells in Graves' hyperthyroidism and ophthalmopathy. TCRdb ran MiXCR on the multiplex PCR reads and lists one entry per CDR3 protein. The sample includes about 560,000 distinct CDR3 sequences, about 15% of them seen just once. Source material: blood. Source of these receptors: a woman younger than 45 with Graves' hyperthyroidism. Both conserved end residues are trimmed from each CDR3.

TRBV4-3,TRBJ2-5,ASSQVGVGVQETQY
TRBV28,TRBJ2-7,ATLGPSGLYEQY
TRBV7-9,TRBJ2-7,ASSLTGPRAFEQY
TRBV2,TRBJ2-7,ASSVPGGYEQY
TRBV7-3,TRBJ2-3,ASSLSSDRTDTQY
TRBV29-1,TRBJ2-1,SVELGQNNEQF
TRBV7-2,TRBJ2-7,ASSPRASGLTYEQY
TRBV4-2,TRBJ2-7,ASSQRAGSGASYEQY
TRBV13,TRBJ2-7,ASSFMGTYEQY
TRBV3-1,TRBJ2-4,ASSPRQGLNGKNIQY
TRBV27,TRBJ1-1,ASSSTRASAF
TRBV18,TRBJ1-1,ASSPRQDANTEAF
TRBV20-1,TRBJ1-1,SARDPMENTEAF
TRBV2,TRBJ1-1,ASSTTGGNTEAF
TRBV7-2,TRBJ1-1,ASSFDRGNTEAF
TRBV2,TRBJ2-2,ASTGGGSNTGELF
TRBV6-1,TRBJ2-1,ASSTLPGLAHLRDEQF
TRBV6-1,TRBJ2-1,ASRIAGGREQF
TRBV7-9,TRBJ2-1,ASSVSSGRANEQF
TRBV12-3/TRBV12-4,TRBJ1-6,ASSLGSGADNSPLH
TRBV29-1,TRBJ2-1,SVEIARAYNEQF
TRBV6-1,TRBJ1-2,AALGDGYGYT
TRBV20-1,TRBJ2-3,SARAATWASGSTDTQY
TRBV20-1,TRBJ1-3,SARDPGGSNTIY
TRBV27,TRBJ2-5,ASSPRRGQETQY
TRBV6-6,TRBJ2-7,ASSYSQGAYEQY
TRBV7-2,TRBJ1-5,ASSPTGGNSNQPQH
TRBV20-1,TRBJ1-6,SVQRTGRNSPLH
TRBV20-1,TRBJ2-7,SAIPRLAGGYEQY
TRBV5-6,TRBJ2-1,ASSRGTAVEQF
TRBV6-1,TRBJ1-4,ASRGYRNFNEKLF
TRBV20-1,TRBJ1-2,SARVKGQGRAGYT
TRBV7-9,TRBJ2-7,ASSLINPAGSPYEQY